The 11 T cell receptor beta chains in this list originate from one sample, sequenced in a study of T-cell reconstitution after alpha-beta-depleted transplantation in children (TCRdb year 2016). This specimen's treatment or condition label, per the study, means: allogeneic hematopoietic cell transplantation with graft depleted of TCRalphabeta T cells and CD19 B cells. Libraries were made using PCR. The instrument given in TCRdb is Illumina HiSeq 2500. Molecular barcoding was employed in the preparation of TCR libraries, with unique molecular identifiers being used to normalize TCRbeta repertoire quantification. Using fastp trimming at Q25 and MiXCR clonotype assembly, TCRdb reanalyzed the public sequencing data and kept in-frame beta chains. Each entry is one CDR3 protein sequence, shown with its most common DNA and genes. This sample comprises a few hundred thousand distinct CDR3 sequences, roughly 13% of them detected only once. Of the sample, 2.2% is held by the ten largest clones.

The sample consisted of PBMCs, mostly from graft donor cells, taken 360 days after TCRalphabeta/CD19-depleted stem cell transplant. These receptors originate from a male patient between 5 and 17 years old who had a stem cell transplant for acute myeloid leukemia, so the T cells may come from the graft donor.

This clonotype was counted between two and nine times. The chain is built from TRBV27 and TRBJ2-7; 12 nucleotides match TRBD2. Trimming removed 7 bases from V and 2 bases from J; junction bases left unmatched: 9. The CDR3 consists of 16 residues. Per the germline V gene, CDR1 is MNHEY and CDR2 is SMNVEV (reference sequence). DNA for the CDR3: TGTGCCAGCACAGCGGTTAGGACTAGCGGGACCTACGAGCAGTACTTC. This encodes CASTAVRTSGTYEQYF.

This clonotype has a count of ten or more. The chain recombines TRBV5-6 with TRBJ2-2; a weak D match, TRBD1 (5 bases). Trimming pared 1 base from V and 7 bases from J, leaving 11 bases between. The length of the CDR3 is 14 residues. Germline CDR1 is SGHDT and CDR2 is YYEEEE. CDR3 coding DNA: TGTGCCAGCAGCTTGAATGGGGCCCTCGGGGAGCTGTTTTTT. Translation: CASSLNGALGELFF.

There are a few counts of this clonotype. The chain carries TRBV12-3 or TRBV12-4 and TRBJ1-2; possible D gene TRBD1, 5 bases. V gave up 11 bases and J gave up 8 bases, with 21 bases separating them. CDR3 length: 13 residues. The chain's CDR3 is CAQRGLNSWGYTF. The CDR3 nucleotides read TGTGCCCAAAGGGGACTCAACAGTTGGGGCTACACCTTC.

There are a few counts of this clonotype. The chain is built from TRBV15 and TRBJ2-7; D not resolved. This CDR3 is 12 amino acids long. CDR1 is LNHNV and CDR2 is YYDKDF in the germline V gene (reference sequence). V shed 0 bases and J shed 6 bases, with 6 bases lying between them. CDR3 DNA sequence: TGTGCCACCAGCAGAGATGCCGGCGAGCAGTACTTC. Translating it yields CATSRDAGEQYF.

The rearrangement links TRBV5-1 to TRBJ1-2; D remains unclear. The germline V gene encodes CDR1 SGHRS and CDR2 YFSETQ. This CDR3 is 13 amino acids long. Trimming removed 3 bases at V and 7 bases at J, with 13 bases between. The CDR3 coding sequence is TGCGCCAGCAGCTCGGACCGCCGAGCTGGCTACACCTTC. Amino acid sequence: CASSSDRRAGYTF.

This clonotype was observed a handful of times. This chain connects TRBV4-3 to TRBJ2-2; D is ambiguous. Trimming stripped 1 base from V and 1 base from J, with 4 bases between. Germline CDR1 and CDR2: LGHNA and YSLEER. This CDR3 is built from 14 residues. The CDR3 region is CASSQGQNTGELFF. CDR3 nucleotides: TGCGCCAGCAGCCAAGGACAGAACACCGGGGAGCTGTTTTTT.

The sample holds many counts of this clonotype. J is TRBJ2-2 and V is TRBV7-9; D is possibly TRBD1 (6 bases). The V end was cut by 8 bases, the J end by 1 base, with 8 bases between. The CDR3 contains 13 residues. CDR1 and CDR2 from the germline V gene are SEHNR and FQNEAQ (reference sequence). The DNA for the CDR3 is TGTGCCAGCGTGGACAGGAACACCGGGGAGCTGTTTTTT. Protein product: CASVDRNTGELFF.

CDR3 residues: CASSSGQGTSEEFF. DNA for the CDR3: TGTGCCAGCAGCTCGGGACAGGGAACTAGCGAAGAGTTCTTC. The V and J genes are TRBV7-9 and TRBJ2-1, with 9 positions matching TRBD1. This CDR3 has 14 residues. The V segment lost 4 bases and the J segment 14 bases; nucleotides outside the gene matches: 12. Germline assignment: CDR1 SEHNR and CDR2 FQNEAQ (reference sequence). The whole variable domain, filled in from reference TRBV7-9 and TRBJ2-1, reads DTGVSQNPRHKITKRGQNVTFRCDPISEHNRLYWYRQTLGQGPEFLTYFQNEAQLEKSRLLSDRFSAERPKGSFSTLEIQRTEQGDSAMYLCASSSGQGTSEEFFGPGTRLTVL.

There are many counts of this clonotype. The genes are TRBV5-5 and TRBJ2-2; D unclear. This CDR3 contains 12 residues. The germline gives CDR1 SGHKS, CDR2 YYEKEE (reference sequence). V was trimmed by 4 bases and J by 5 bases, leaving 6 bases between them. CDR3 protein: CASSRSTGELFF. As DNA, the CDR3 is TGTGCCAGCAGCCGAAGTACCGGGGAGCTGTTTTTT.

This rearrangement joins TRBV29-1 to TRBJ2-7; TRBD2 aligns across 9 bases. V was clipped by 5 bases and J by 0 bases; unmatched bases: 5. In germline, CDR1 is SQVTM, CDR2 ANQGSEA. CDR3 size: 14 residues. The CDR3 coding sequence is TGCAGCGTTCCTAGCGGGGCGTCCTCCTACGAGCAGTACTTC. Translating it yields CSVPSGASSYEQYF.

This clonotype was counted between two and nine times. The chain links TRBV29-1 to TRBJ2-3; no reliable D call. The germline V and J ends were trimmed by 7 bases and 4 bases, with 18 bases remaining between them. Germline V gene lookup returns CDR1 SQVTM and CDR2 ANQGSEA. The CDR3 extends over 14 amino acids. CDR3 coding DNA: TGCAGCGCCCGGACCCTGGCGCATCCAGATACGCAGTATTTT. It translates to CSARTLAHPDTQYF.